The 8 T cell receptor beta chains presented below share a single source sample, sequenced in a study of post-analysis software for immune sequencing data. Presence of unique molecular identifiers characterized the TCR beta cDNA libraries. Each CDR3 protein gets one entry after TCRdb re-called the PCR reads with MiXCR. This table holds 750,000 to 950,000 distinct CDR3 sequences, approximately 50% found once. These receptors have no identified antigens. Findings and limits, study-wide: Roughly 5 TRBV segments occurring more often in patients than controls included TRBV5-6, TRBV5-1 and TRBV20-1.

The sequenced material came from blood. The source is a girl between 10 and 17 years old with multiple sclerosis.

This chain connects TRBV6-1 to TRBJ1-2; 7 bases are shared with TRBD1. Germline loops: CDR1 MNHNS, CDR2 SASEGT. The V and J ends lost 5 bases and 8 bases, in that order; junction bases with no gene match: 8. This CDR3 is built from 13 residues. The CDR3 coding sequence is TGTGCCAGCAGTAAGACAGGGTCGCCAGGCTACACCTTC. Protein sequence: CASSKTGSPGYTF.

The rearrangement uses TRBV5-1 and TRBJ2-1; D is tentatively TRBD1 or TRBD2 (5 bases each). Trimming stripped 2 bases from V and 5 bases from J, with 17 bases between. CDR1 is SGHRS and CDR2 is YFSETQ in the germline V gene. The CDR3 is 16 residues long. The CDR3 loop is CASSLIGTAINNEQFF. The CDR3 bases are TGCGCCAGCAGCTTAATAGGGACGGCGATCAACAATGAGCAGTTCTTC.

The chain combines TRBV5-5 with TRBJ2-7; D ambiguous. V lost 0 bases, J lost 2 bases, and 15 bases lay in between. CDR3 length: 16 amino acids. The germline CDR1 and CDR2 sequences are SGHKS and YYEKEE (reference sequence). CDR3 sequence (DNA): TGTGCCAGCAGCTTGGATCCTTTGTACAGTGCCTACGAGCAGTACTTC. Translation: CASSLDPLYSAYEQYF.

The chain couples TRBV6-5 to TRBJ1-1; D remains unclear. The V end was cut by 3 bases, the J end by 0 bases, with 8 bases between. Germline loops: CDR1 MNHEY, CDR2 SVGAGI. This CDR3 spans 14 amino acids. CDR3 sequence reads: CASSYTRVNTEAFF. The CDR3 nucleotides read TGTGCCAGCAGTTATACTAGGGTGAACACTGAAGCTTTCTTT.

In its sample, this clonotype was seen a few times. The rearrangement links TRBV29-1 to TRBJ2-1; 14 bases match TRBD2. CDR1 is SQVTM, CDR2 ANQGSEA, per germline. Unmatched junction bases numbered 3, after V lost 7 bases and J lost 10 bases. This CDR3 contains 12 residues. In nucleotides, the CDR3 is TGCAGCGGGGGACTAGCGGGGGCCGAGCAGTTCTTC. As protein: CSGGLAGAEQFF.

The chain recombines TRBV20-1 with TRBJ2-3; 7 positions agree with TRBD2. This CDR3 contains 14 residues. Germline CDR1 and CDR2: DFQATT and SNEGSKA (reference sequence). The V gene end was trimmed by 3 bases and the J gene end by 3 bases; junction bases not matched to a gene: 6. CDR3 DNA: TGCAGTGCTAGGGCGGGAGTATTGACAGATACGCAGTATTTT. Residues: CSARAGVLTDTQYF.

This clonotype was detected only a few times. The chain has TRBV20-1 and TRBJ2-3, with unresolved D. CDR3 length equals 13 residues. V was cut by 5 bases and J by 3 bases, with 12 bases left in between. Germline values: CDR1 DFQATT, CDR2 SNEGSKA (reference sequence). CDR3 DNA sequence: TGCAGTGCTTCAGTAGTGGTGACAGATACGCAGTATTTT. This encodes CSASVVVTDTQYF.

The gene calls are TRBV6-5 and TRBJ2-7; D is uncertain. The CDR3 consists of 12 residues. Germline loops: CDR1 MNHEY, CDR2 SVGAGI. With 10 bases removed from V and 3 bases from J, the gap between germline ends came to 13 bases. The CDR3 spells CATGYSGYEQYF. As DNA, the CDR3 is TGTGCCACGGGCTATTCAGGCTACGAGCAGTACTTC.